This TCR beta chain was profiled in a study of early stage breast cancer tumors (dated by TCRdb to 2016 to 2017). A note on the overall study: Of the roughly 16 invasive breast tumors, roughly 12 were found to be estrogen receptor-positive, progesterone receptor-positive and HER2-negative. About 65% of the 12 ER+/PR+/HER2- tumors were invasive ductal carcinomas, while the other four were invasive lobular carcinomas. On average, each sample got approximately 9.8-fold read coverage. A total of 2.5 million to 3 million templates, representing 850,000 to 1,400,000 unique clonotypes, were detected across all samples.

With regard to this clone: Its antigen is still unknown. Base qualities are not at hand, and no much larger clone is one base apart.

Each sample was amplified as two independent genomic DNA replicates: approximately 0.5 ug for blood and approximately 1.5 ug for tumor or normal breast. TCRB sequencing of genomic DNA was carried out with the ImmunoSeq Intro kit according to the manufacturer's instructions. Multiplex PCR was run for roughly 30 cycles using proprietary primers and spike-in control sequences for absolute quantification. Single-end 150-bp reads were used to sequence an 87-bp fragment spanning the CDR3 plus the flanking V and J genes. Each lane of an Illumina MiSeq running version 3.0 chemistry carried seven multiplexed samples, with two replicates apiece. Turning to the authors' computational methods: Raw data were processed with the vendor's proprietary pipeline, and both replicates were merged into a single result per sample. To define clonotypes, the study grouped productive rearrangements that shared the V-gene family, CDR3 amino acid sequence and J-gene segment. To compute clonality, the normalized Shannon entropy (Pielou evenness) of TCRB abundances was subtracted from 1. To estimate T cell density, the total number of templates was divided by the number of input cells, which was inferred from the amount of DNA input. Total repertoire diversity and clonality were estimated with Recon using default parameters. A clonotype counted as tumor-enriched if its abundance in tumor exceeded 0.1% and was at least 32-fold higher than its abundance in normal breast. TCRdb provides this immuneACCESS table in a form limited to in-frame rearrangements. Some clones are lacking; in checked studies, under half of them reflect an unresolved V gene, and why the rest are absent is not known. V and J calls and clone size come straight from that table; D and trimming were deduced from the DNA. Counted in this sample were about 2,000 clones; 69% of them appeared once. The ten largest account for over 7.5% of the sample.

Adjacent normal breast tissue was collected roughly 1.8-4.5 cm away from the tumor, rinsed in PBS and stored in prechilled RNAlater. Because of high lipid content and low cell density, roughly 100-320 mg of normal breast tissue was often needed to obtain sufficient DNA. The study profiled bulk TCR beta-chain repertoires in matched peripheral blood, tumor and adjacent normal breast tissue taken from about 16 patients with early-stage breast cancer. Genomic DNA was extracted with the Qiagen AllPrep DNA/RNA Mini kit. Findings and caveats that apply to the study as a whole: Compared with adjacent normal breast tissue, tumors had higher clonality and roughly 2.5-fold greater T cell density. Because the cohort was small, a breakdown by tumor subtype could not be done. Chain pairing and functional markers such as CD4, CD8 and FOXP3 were not captured by bulk genomic DNA sequencing of unsorted cells. Greater similarity was observed between blood and normal breast repertoires than between blood and tumor repertoires, and tumor was distinguished from normal in about 85% of the 16 patients when each tissue was compared with blood. Enriched TCRB sequences shared across patients were found to be mostly commonly generated sequences that were unlikely to play an important role in the tumor microenvironment.

Inclusive of the bounding cysteine and phenylalanine, the CDR3 is 13 residues long. The retained sequence is limited to the CDR3, 39 bases, with the frame set at the first base. V drops 3 bases and J drops 4 bases, leaving 13 bases in between. The germline V gene yields SQVTM for CDR1 and ANQGSEA for CDR2. The chain is made from TRBV29-1 and TRBJ2-7; TRBD2 is possibly the D segment (6 matching bases). This clonotype was sampled from a person in their 40s with breast cancer. Input material: normal breast tissue next to the tumor. In nucleotide form, the sequence is TGCAGCGTTGAGCGGGACTCGGGTTACGAGCAGTACTTC. The resulting protein is CSVERDSGYEQYF.